This T cell receptor beta chain was identified during a study of control samples from healthy donors and cancer patients. Sequenced by immunoSEQ multiplex PCR; TCRdb stores in-frame clones only, minus some. The table shows about 410,000 clones, with 80% to 95% occurring only once. CDR1 SGHVS and CDR2 FNYEAQ come from the germline V gene. The CDR3 totals 15 residues. Losses at the gene ends were 1 base for V and 10 bases for J; bases not matched to a gene: 11. The sequence came from a man aged 35 to 55 with head and neck cancer. The sample was PBMCs. V is TRBV7-6 and J is TRBJ1-1; 8 bases are shared with TRBD1. CDR3 sequence reads: CASSLEVTGAVGAFF. In nucleotides, the CDR3 is TGTGCCAGCAGCTTAGAGGTGACAGGGGCGGTCGGAGCTTTCTTT.